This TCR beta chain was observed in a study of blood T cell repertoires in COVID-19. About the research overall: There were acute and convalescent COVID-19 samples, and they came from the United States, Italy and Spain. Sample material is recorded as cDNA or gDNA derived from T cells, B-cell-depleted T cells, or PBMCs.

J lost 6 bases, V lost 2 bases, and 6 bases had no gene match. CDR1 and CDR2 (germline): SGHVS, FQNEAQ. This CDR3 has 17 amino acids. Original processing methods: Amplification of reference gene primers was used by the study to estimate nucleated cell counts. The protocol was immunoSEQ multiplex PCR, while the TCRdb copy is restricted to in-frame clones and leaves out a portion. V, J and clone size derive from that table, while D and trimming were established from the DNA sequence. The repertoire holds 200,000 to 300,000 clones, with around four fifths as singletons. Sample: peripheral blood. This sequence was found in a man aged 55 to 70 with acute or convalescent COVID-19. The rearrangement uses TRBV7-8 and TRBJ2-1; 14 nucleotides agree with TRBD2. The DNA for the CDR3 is TGTGCCAGCAGCTTACGCGGGACTAGCGGGAGATCCAATGAGCAGTTCTTC. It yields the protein CASSLRGTSGRSNEQFF.